Sequencing of this TCR beta chain was carried out in a study of blood T cell repertoires in COVID-19. In the study overall: T cells, B-cell-depleted T cells, or PBMCs provided the cDNA or gDNA that served as material.

In this sample, this clone turned up once. The CDR3 sequence is 14 residues long. After removal of 5 bases from V and 8 bases from J, the junction contained 8 bases not matched to a gene. Germline V gene data show CDR1 as LNHNV and CDR2 as YYDKDF (reference sequence). Only in-frame clones appear in the TCRdb table, and some are missing; sequencing was by immunoSEQ multiplex PCR. Among roughly 140,000 clones listed, around 80% were seen once. The chain couples TRBV15 to TRBJ1-4; 7 bases map to TRBD1. The receptor comes from a man aged 50 to 59 who had recovered from COVID-19. The material sequenced was PBMCs or T cells enriched from blood (not recorded which). Written as DNA, the CDR3 is TGTGCCACCAGCCTAGACAGGGCAGGGGAAAAACTGTTTTTT. This gives the protein CATSLDRAGEKLFF.